This record covers a single TCR beta chain. The antigen is not known. Template switching added a universal primer site; cDNA carried unique molecular identifiers. Each CDR3 protein gets one entry after TCRdb re-called the 5' RACE reads with MiXCR. The sample lists 540,000 or so distinct CDR3 sequences, around 20% occurring once. The CDR3 is 15 amino acids. Germline assignment: CDR1 DFQATT and CDR2 SNEGSKA (reference sequence). Trimming removed 4 bases from V and 4 bases from J; junction bases left unmatched: 4. The sample is drawn from a study of identical twins. Study observations and caveats: For zero-insertion analyses, partial confounding could come from invariant MAIT and iNKT cells.

The data were also submitted as part of a second study, on yellow fever vaccine responses in identical twins. That investigation notes: Twins reportedly mounted vaccine T cell responses that seemed partly convergent, partly personalized.

This sequence originates from a woman aged 18-29 years in good health. Sequencing was done on a sample of CD4+ T cells sorted from blood. V is TRBV20-1 and J is TRBJ2-1; the match to TRBD2 covers 13 bases. The DNA for the CDR3 is TGCAGTGCTATCGGACTAGCGGGAGTGTACAATGAGCAGTTCTTC. Translated: CSAIGLAGVYNEQFF.